These 32 T cell receptor beta chains share one sample of origin, sequenced in a study of blood T cell repertoires in COVID-19. Some clones are missing from TCRdb's copy, which holds only in-frame ones; the method was immunoSEQ multiplex PCR. The table has about 220,000 clones, around three quarters seen once. The specimen sequenced was peripheral blood. Receptors were obtained from a woman aged 70-85 years with acute or convalescent COVID-19.

This clone was seen more than once but under ten times. This chain joins TRBV5-1 and TRBJ1-1; 10 nucleotides match TRBD1. Germline V lookup: CDR1 SGHRS, CDR2 YFSETQ. Trimming cost V 1 base and J 1 base; bases outside gene matches: 4. This CDR3 region has 16 residues. The CDR3 loop is CASSLMGTGANTEAFF. The CDR3 DNA reads as TGCGCCAGCAGCTTGATGGGGACAGGGGCGAACACTGAAGCTTTCTTT. The full variable domain, its missing parts supplied by reference TRBV5-1 and TRBJ1-1, is KAGVTQTPRYLIKTRGQQVTLSCSPISGHRSVSWYQQTPGQGLQFLFEYFSETQRNKGNFPGRFSGRQFSNSRSEMNVSTLELGDSALYLCASSLMGTGANTEAFFGQGTRLTVV.

The CDR3 DNA follows: TGCGCCAGCAGTGCAAACACAGGATGGAACTACAATGAGCAGTTCTTC. It is translated as CASSANTGWNYNEQFF. The V gene is TRBV10-1, the J gene TRBJ2-1, with D tentatively TRBD1 (5 bases). The CDR3 has 16 amino acids. Germline CDR1 WNHNN, CDR2 SYGVQD (reference sequence). Trimming removed 4 bases from V and 3 bases from J, with 16 bases in between.

This clone was recorded once. The chain has TRBV24-1 and TRBJ2-1, with no clear D. CDR1 and CDR2 from the germline V gene are KGHDR and SFDVKD. This CDR3 comprises 16 residues. Trimming pared 4 bases from V and 0 bases from J, leaving 12 bases between. CDR3 sequence (DNA): TGTGCCACCAGTGACTACGTTGATGGCTCCTACAATGAGCAGTTCTTC. Protein: CATSDYVDGSYNEQFF.

The chain combines TRBV29-1 with TRBJ2-3; 9 bases match TRBD1. The trim removed 4 bases at V and 5 bases at J, leaving 10 bases unmatched. The CDR3 totals 15 residues. The V gene's germline CDR1 is SQVTM and CDR2 ANQGSEA. CDR3 protein: CSVAARDRAEDTQYF. For the CDR3, the DNA is TGCAGCGTTGCTGCCCGGGACAGGGCGGAAGATACGCAGTATTTT.

The chain couples TRBV5-6 to TRBJ1-4; 7 nucleotides match TRBD1. CDR1 SGHDT and CDR2 YYEEEE come from the germline V gene. The junction had 5 bases not matched to a gene; V was cut back by 3 bases and J by 3 bases. This CDR3 has 15 residues. CDR3 in DNA: TGTGCCAGCAGCTGGAGCGGACAGGCTAATGAAAAACTGTTTTTT. This gives the protein CASSWSGQANEKLFF.

The chain carries TRBV25-1 and TRBJ1-1, with a weak D call TRBD1 (6 bases). The CDR3 totals 15 residues. In germline, CDR1 is MGHDK, CDR2 SYGVNS. Trimming stripped 5 bases from V and 1 base from J, with 14 bases between. For the CDR3, the DNA is TGTGCCAGCAGTCCCATCAGGGGAGAGAACACTGAAGCTTTCTTT. Protein: CASSPIRGENTEAFF.

The rearrangement joins TRBV24-1 to TRBJ2-3, with 15 bases identical to TRBD2. The CDR3 runs to 22 residues. Germline values: CDR1 KGHDR, CDR2 SFDVKD. With 7 bases clipped from V and 5 bases from J, the junction kept 24 bases outside the gene matches. The CDR3 loop reads CATRNEKMTGTSGGPKKDTQYF. In nucleotides, the CDR3 is TGTGCCACCAGGAACGAAAAGATGACCGGGACTAGCGGGGGGCCTAAGAAAGATACGCAGTATTTT.

The V call is TRBV5-1, the J call TRBJ2-7, with 12 positions matching TRBD2. Germline V gene lookup returns CDR1 SGHRS and CDR2 YFSETQ. CDR3 size: 14 residues. V lost 3 bases, J lost 5 bases, and 3 bases stayed unmatched. The CDR3 loop is CASSSSGGAHEQYF. CDR3 DNA: TGCGCCAGCAGCTCTAGCGGGGGGGCCCACGAGCAGTACTTC.

Turning to this clone: Other nucleotide sequences in the sample specify the same CDR3. The chain employs TRBV3-1 (or the pseudogene TRBV3-2) and TRBJ2-7; a possible D gene is TRBD2 (5 bases). Germline CDR1 and CDR2: LGHDT and YNNKEL (reference sequence). Trimming left V 2 bases short and J 0 bases short, with 5 bases between. The CDR3 has 13 amino acids. CDR3 loop: CASSQRGSYEQYF. CDR3 in DNA: TGTGCCAGCAGCCAACGGGGCTCCTACGAGCAGTACTTC.

Only a few counts were recorded for this clone. The chain employs TRBV9 and TRBJ2-1; 9 positions match TRBD2. V was pared by 2 bases and J by 5 bases, with 5 bases of the junction left unmatched. Germline V gene lookup returns CDR1 SGDLS and CDR2 YYNGEE. The CDR3 spans 15 residues. CDR3 loop: CASSVRAGGHNEQFF. The CDR3 DNA reads TGTGCCAGCAGCGTTAGAGCGGGGGGACACAATGAGCAGTTCTTC.

J is TRBJ1-1 and V is TRBV11-1; no clear D gene. Germline CDR1 reads SGHAT; CDR2 reads FQDESV (reference sequence). Between the trimmed V and J ends, which lost 2 bases and 4 bases, there was a span of 5 bases. The CDR3 has 12 residues. The CDR3 DNA sequence: TGTGCCAGCAGCTTACGCGGCACTGAAGCTTTCTTT. Translation gives CASSLRGTEAFF.

The chain recombines TRBV10-3 with TRBJ1-5, with 7 bases identical to TRBD1. The CDR3 totals 14 residues. Germline CDR1 and CDR2: ENHRY and SYGVKD. Trimming cost V 6 bases and J 3 bases; bases outside gene matches: 5. CDR3 in DNA: TGTGCCATCAGCGACGGGACAGTCAATCAGCCCCAGCATTTT. This gives the protein CAISDGTVNQPQHF.

The chain has TRBV7-6 and TRBJ2-2; possibly TRBD1 for D (6 bases). V lost 7 bases and J 2 bases, leaving 14 bases between the germline ends. Germline V lookup: CDR1 SGHVS, CDR2 FNYEAQ. This CDR3 is 15 amino acids long. This chain's CDR3 is CASKSWGPNTGELFF. Written as DNA, the CDR3 is TGTGCCAGCAAAAGTTGGGGGCCAAACACCGGGGAGCTGTTTTTT.

The chain joins TRBV29-1 to TRBJ2-3, with 7 positions matching TRBD1. This CDR3 spans 13 amino acids. Trimming removed 5 bases from V and 0 bases from J; junction bases left unmatched: 2. Germline lookup yields CDR1 SQVTM and CDR2 ANQGSEA. CDR3 amino acids: CSVSTGSTDTQYF. Written as DNA, the CDR3 is TGCAGCGTTTCGACAGGGAGCACAGATACGCAGTATTTT.

This clone was picked up one time. CDR3 DNA sequence: TGTGCCACCAGTGACCCGGACAGACAAGAGACCCAGTACTTC. Its translation: CATSDPDRQETQYF. The chain uses TRBV24-1 and TRBJ2-5, with a possible D match to TRBD1 (6 bases). The CDR3 runs 14 residues. CDR1 and CDR2 (germline): KGHDR, SFDVKD. V dropped 4 bases and J dropped 2 bases, with 10 bases sitting between them.

The chain uses TRBV7-8 and TRBJ2-7; D call uncertain. CDR1 is SGHVS, CDR2 FQNEAQ, per germline. This CDR3 contains 12 residues. Trimming shortened V by 5 bases and J by 0 bases, and 5 bases separated the two germline ends. The chain's CDR3 is CASSPSSYEQYF. CDR3 DNA sequence: TGTGCCAGCAGCCCCTCCTCCTACGAGCAGTACTTC.

The rearrangement links TRBV5-5 to TRBJ2-7, with 8 bases lining up with TRBD2. V lost 2 bases and J lost 6; bases outside the gene matches: 7. There are 14 residues in the CDR3. The V gene's germline CDR1 is SGHKS and CDR2 YYEKEE (reference sequence). This CDR3 is CASSFRGGGSEQYF. The CDR3 DNA follows: TGTGCCAGCAGCTTCCGGGGGGGAGGGTCCGAGCAGTACTTC.

The V gene is TRBV7-2, the J gene TRBJ2-3, with TRBD1 as a possible D gene (6 bases). CDR1 SGHTA and CDR2 FQGNSA come from the germline V gene. Trimming cost V 1 base and J 2 bases, with 10 bases left between them. The CDR3 is 15 residues long. CDR3 residues: CASSLGGRPTDTQYF. The DNA for the CDR3 is TGTGCCAGCAGCTTAGGGGGGCGCCCCACAGATACGCAGTATTTT. The full variable domain, in which reference TRBV7-2 and TRBJ2-3 provide the parts outside the CDR3, is GAGVSQSPSNKVTEKGKDVELRCDPISGHTALYWYRQSLGQGLEFLIYFQGNSAPDKSGLPSDRFSAERTGGSVSTLTIQRTQQEDSAVYLCASSLGGRPTDTQYFGPGTRLTVL.

The chain has TRBV7-3 and TRBJ2-7, with 8 bases matching TRBD1. The germline gives CDR1 SGHTA, CDR2 FQGTGA. Trimming removed 5 bases from V and 2 bases from J; junction bases left unmatched: 8. This CDR3 comprises 15 residues. CDR3 nucleotide sequence: TGTGCCAGCAGCCCAACAGGGGGTCGGACCTACGAGCAGTACTTC. It codes for CASSPTGGRTYEQYF.

The rearrangement uses TRBV19 and TRBJ2-2; TRBD2 aligns across 10 bases. This CDR3 spans 21 amino acids. V lost 1 base, J lost 4 bases, and 18 bases stayed unmatched. The germline CDR1 and CDR2 sequences are LNHDA and SQIVND (reference sequence). CDR3 region: CASSIARLRAGGLMGTGELFF. The DNA of the CDR3 is TGTGCCAGTAGTATAGCGCGTTTGAGAGCGGGGGGGCTTATGGGCACCGGGGAGCTGTTTTTT. Full variable domain (missing parts from reference TRBV19 and TRBJ2-2): DGGITQSPKYLFRKEGQNVTLSCEQNLNHDAMYWYRQDPGQGLRLIYYSQIVNDFQKGDIAEGYSVSREKKESFPLTVTSAQKNPTAFYLCASSIARLRAGGLMGTGELFFGEGSRLTVL.

This chain joins TRBV2 and TRBJ1-1; TRBD1 matches at 8 bases. V was pared by 9 bases and J by 4 bases, with 7 bases of the junction left unmatched. CDR3 length equals 13 residues. Germline values: CDR1 SNHLY, CDR2 FYNNEI. The CDR3 DNA reads TGTGCCAGTAAACAGGGGGAGCGCACTGAAGCTTTCTTT. Translated: CASKQGERTEAFF.

This clone has a single count. This chain links TRBV11-3 with TRBJ2-3; D ambiguous. Germline CDR1 SGHNT, CDR2 YENEEA. The CDR3 has 14 amino acids. V was clipped by 3 bases and J by 3 bases, with 10 bases between them. The CDR3 here is CASSLGYTTDTQYF. In DNA, the CDR3 is TGTGCCAGCAGCTTGGGCTACACTACAGATACGCAGTATTTT.

Concerning this clone itself: A read error may produce the germline difference seen at one junction end. J is TRBJ1-2 and V is TRBV5-1; D gene uncertain. The CDR3 spans 14 residues. CDR1 is SGHRS, CDR2 YFSETQ, per germline. DNA for the CDR3: TGCGCCAGCAGCTTGGTCGGAGGGCCACCTACCCTACACTTC. Translated: CASSLVGGPPTLHF.

The rearrangement links TRBV5-1 to TRBJ1-5; a possible D gene is TRBD1 (5 bases). CDR1 and CDR2 (germline): SGHRS, YFSETQ. The CDR3 is 14 amino acids. Deletions cut 0 bases from V and 3 bases from J, with 7 bases between. The CDR3 sequence: CASSLGDYNQPQHF. The CDR3 DNA reads TGCGCCAGCAGCTTGGGGGACTACAATCAGCCCCAGCATTTT.

This rearrangement joins TRBV5-1 to TRBJ2-2; perhaps TRBD2 as D (5 bases). The CDR3 runs 15 residues. The germline gives CDR1 SGHRS, CDR2 YFSETQ. V lost 4 bases and J lost 6, with 16 bases in between. The CDR3 nucleotides read TGCGCCAGCAGCCCTGGGCCGGGAAATGCCGGGGAGCTGTTTTTT. Its translation is CASSPGPGNAGELFF.

The V call is TRBV7-2, the J call TRBJ2-3, with D hard to call. The CDR3 covers 12 residues. Germline V CDR1 and CDR2: SGHTA, FQGNSA. V was trimmed by 6 bases and J by 4 bases, leaving 8 bases between them. As DNA, the CDR3 is TGTGCCAGCAGGCAGGCAGCAGATACGCAGTATTTT. Its protein product is CASRQAADTQYF.

The genes are TRBV6-5 and TRBJ2-4; D perhaps matches TRBD2 (6 bases). Germline lookup yields CDR1 MNHEY and CDR2 SVGAGI. Trimming removed 4 bases from V and 10 bases from J, with 11 bases in between. This CDR3 is 12 amino acids long. CDR3 residues: CASSSQRGIQYF. The CDR3 DNA reads TGTGCCAGCAGTTCCCAACGGGGGATTCAGTACTTC.

The V call is TRBV7-8, the J call TRBJ2-3, with a weak D call TRBD2 (6 bases). Trimming took off 2 bases at V and 9 bases at J, with 12 bases between the two ends. CDR1 and CDR2 (germline): SGHVS, FQNEAQ. This CDR3 is 13 amino acids long. Here the CDR3 reads CASSLRQSGTQYF. The CDR3 DNA reads TGTGCCAGCAGCTTACGCCAAAGCGGGACGCAGTATTTT.

The chain has TRBV7-2 and TRBJ2-6, with 12 bases matching TRBD2. Looked up from germline, CDR1 is SGHTA and CDR2 is FQGNSA. The CDR3 length is 17 residues. J was trimmed by 1 base and V by 3 bases; bases with no gene match: 1. Here the CDR3 DNA reads TGTGCCAGCAGCTTGACTAGCGGGGGATCTGGGGCCAACGTCCTGACTTTC. Amino acids: CASSLTSGGSGANVLTF.

V usage is TRBV11-3 and J usage is TRBJ2-1; 8 nucleotides line up with TRBD2. J was trimmed by 2 bases and V by 5 bases; bases with no gene match: 8. The CDR3 is 16 amino acids. In germline, CDR1 is SGHNT, CDR2 YENEEA. The CDR3 protein is CASSPGGGSTYNEQFF. CDR3 in DNA: TGTGCCAGCAGCCCCGGGGGGGGGTCTACCTACAATGAGCAGTTCTTC.

The CDR3 is CASSVVRGGGYTF. The CDR3, as DNA: TGTGCCAGCAGCGTAGTTCGGGGAGGCGGCTACACCTTC. The V call is TRBV9, the J call TRBJ1-2; D unclear. CDR1 is SGDLS and CDR2 is YYNGEE in the germline V gene. With 0 bases removed from V and 8 bases from J, the gap between germline ends came to 11 bases. The CDR3 loop spans 13 amino acids. Complete variable domain (other parts from reference TRBV9 and TRBJ1-2): DSGVTQTPKHLITATGQRVTLRCSPRSGDLSVYWYQQSLDQGLQFLIQYYNGEERAKGNILERFSAQQFPDLHSELNLSSLELGDSALYFCASSVVRGGGYTFGSGTRLTVV.

This clone was observed a few times. The chain is built from TRBV11-3 and TRBJ2-1; 11 bases line up with TRBD1. V was clipped by 5 bases and J by 5 bases; unmatched bases: 5. The germline CDR1 and CDR2 sequences are SGHNT and YENEEA. The CDR3 runs to 15 residues. The CDR3, as DNA: TGTGCCAGCAGCCCCGGACAGGGGGCTGACAATGAGCAGTTCTTC. Amino acids: CASSPGQGADNEQFF.